A selection of T cell receptor beta chains follows, all from one sample in a study of blood T cell repertoires in COVID-19. Method: immunoSEQ multiplex PCR; TCRdb's copy keeps in-frame clones and lacks some. The repertoire holds about 73,000 clones, about 86% seen once, with 5% to 6% in the top ten. The sample consisted of peripheral blood. The origin of the receptors is a man aged 45-65 years with active COVID-19. Each CDR3 is given with its conserved first and last residue. Fields, in order: J gene, CDR3 length, D gene, clone size, V gene, CDR3 protein, CDR3 DNA. D genes are given only for firm matches. The size field is filled for only some rows; it gives once, few, many or a size class.

>TRBJ2-3|14|NA|NA|TRBV4-1
CASSQSSSTDTQYF
TGCGCCAGCAGCCAAAGTTCCAGTACAGATACGCAGTATTTT
>TRBJ2-7|14|NA|NA|TRBV9
CASSVEMSSYEQYF
TGTGCCAGCAGCGTAGAGATGAGCTCCTACGAGCAGTACTTC
>TRBJ2-4|16|NA|NA|TRBV5-6
CASSPGQETRGNIQYF
TGTGCCAGCAGTCCTGGGCAGGAGACTCGGGGAAACATTCAGTACTTC
>TRBJ2-7|11|NA|NA|TRBV5-1
CASTTGYEQYF
TGCGCCAGCACTACGGGGTACGAGCAGTACTTC
>TRBJ1-2|14|TRBD1|NA|TRBV19
CASNSPGQGESYTF
TGTGCCAGTAACTCGCCGGGACAGGGTGAAAGCTACACCTTC
>TRBJ2-3|16|TRBD2|few|TRBV28
CASSSKLAGSTDTQYF
TGTGCCAGCAGTTCCAAACTAGCGGGTAGCACAGATACGCAGTATTTT
>TRBJ1-2|13|NA|NA|TRBV11-1
CASSLGQEEGYTF
TGTGCCAGCAGCTTAGGACAGGAGGAGGGCTACACCTTC
>TRBJ2-5|15|NA|NA|TRBV10-2
CASSEQGGEQETQYF
TGCGCCAGCAGTGAACAGGGAGGGGAGCAAGAGACCCAGTACTTC
>TRBJ1-1|13|NA|NA|TRBV29-1
CSARQRTNTEAFF
TGCAGCGCAAGACAGCGAACGAACACTGAAGCTTTCTTT
>TRBJ2-2|18|TRBD1|NA|TRBV7-6
CASSSGGTGMANTGELFF
TGTGCCAGCAGCTCCGGGGGGACAGGGATGGCGAACACCGGGGAGCTGTTTTTT